These 22 T cell receptor beta chains originate from one sample sequenced in a study of T cell responses to AZD1222 COVID-19 vaccine. Repertoires were generated with immunoSEQ multiplex PCR, while TCRdb's copy carries only in-frame clones and drops some. Of around 150,000 clones in the sample, approximately 88% are singletons; the top ten hold around 2.3%. The sequenced sample was peripheral blood, obtained on day 0 of AZD1222 vaccination. These receptor sequences come from an adult in good health.

The chain couples TRBV14 to TRBJ2-1; unclear D gene. The germline V gene has CDR1 SGHDN and CDR2 FVKESK. Trimming took off 4 bases at V and 6 bases at J, with 7 bases between the two ends. The CDR3 extends over 12 amino acids. The CDR3 DNA sequence: TGTGCCAGCAGCCCGCACGGCAATGAGCAGTTCTTC. Its translation is CASSPHGNEQFF.

V is TRBV3-1 (or the pseudogene TRBV3-2) and J is TRBJ1-5, with D perhaps TRBD1 (6 bases). Trimming removed 3 bases from V and 11 bases from J, with 11 bases in between. The CDR3 length is 12 residues. Germline loops: CDR1 LGHDT, CDR2 YNNKEL (reference sequence). The CDR3 protein is CASSHGGGTQHF. CDR3 nucleotide sequence: TGTGCCAGCAGCCACGGAGGGGGAACCCAGCATTTT.

This clone was seen only once. The chain recombines TRBV28 with TRBJ1-5; a weak D match, TRBD1 (6 bases). Between the trimmed V and J ends, which lost 7 bases and 0 bases, there was a span of 13 bases. The CDR3 consists of 15 residues. Germline loops: CDR1 MDHEN, CDR2 SYDVKM. CDR3 protein: CASILGGVSNQPQHF. CDR3 in DNA: TGTGCCAGCATTCTAGGGGGGGTTAGCAATCAGCCCCAGCATTTT.

Ten or more counts support this clone. The chain carries TRBV6-4 and TRBJ2-6, with 9 bases fitting TRBD1. Germline V gene data show CDR1 as MRHNA and CDR2 as SNTAGT. This CDR3 is 16 amino acids long. The ends lost 2 bases at V and 1 base at J; junction bases unmatched: 0. CDR3 sequence reads: CASSDGTGSGANVLTF. The CDR3 nucleotides read TGTGCCAGCAGTGACGGGACAGGGTCTGGGGCCAACGTCCTGACTTTC.

The chain carries TRBV6-5 and TRBJ2-3, with a weak D call TRBD1 (5 bases). CDR3 size: 15 residues. The germline V gene has CDR1 MNHEY and CDR2 SVGAGI. Deletions cut 6 bases from V and 5 bases from J, with 18 bases between. As DNA, the CDR3 is TGTGCCAGCAGCCTACAAGGCAGGGCCCAAGATACGCAGTATTTT. Translating gives CASSLQGRAQDTQYF.

In its sample, this clone was seen once. The chain combines TRBV6-5 with TRBJ2-7; unclear D gene. This CDR3 is 12 amino acids long. From germline, CDR1 is MNHEY and CDR2 SVGAGI. With 5 bases removed from V and 6 bases from J, the gap between germline ends came to 11 bases. The CDR3 spells CASSNTWLEQYF. As DNA, the CDR3 is TGTGCCAGCAGTAATACATGGCTCGAGCAGTACTTC.

The chain employs TRBV24-1 and TRBJ2-7, with a tentative D call TRBD1 (5 bases). The CDR3 is 13 residues long. Trimming pared 1 base from V and 3 bases from J, leaving 6 bases between. Germline CDR1 reads KGHDR; CDR2 reads SFDVKD. CDR3 DNA sequence: TGTGCCACCAGTGATTTTACAGGCTACGAGCAGTACTTC. Its translation is CATSDFTGYEQYF.

This clone occurred once. V is TRBV6-2 or TRBV6-3 and J is TRBJ1-2; no clear D gene. With 5 bases removed from V and 8 bases from J, the gap between germline ends came to 12 bases. Per the germline V gene, CDR1 is MNHEY and CDR2 is SVGEGT. The CDR3 is 12 amino acids. The CDR3 spells CASSGKTVGYTF. The CDR3 nucleotides read TGTGCCAGCAGTGGTAAAACAGTGGGCTACACCTTC.

V is TRBV5-1 and J is TRBJ2-5; 8 bases match TRBD1. Per the germline V gene, CDR1 is SGHRS and CDR2 is YFSETQ. V lost 4 bases to trimming and J lost 4 bases; unmatched junction nucleotides: 3. The CDR3 is made up of 13 amino acids. The CDR3 loop is CASSLQGGETQYF. CDR3 nucleotides: TGCGCCAGCAGCCTACAGGGGGGAGAGACCCAGTACTTC.

This chain joins TRBV3-1 (or the pseudogene TRBV3-2) and TRBJ1-2; D not certain. The ends were cut back, 2 bases at V and 4 bases at J, with 8 bases in the middle. The CDR3 extends over 13 amino acids. Looked up from germline, CDR1 is LGHDT and CDR2 is YNNKEL (reference sequence). The DNA of the CDR3 is TGTGCCAGCAGCCAACCCCGCTCCTATGGCTACACCTTC. Protein product: CASSQPRSYGYTF.

The chain couples TRBV5-1 to TRBJ1-3; 7 nucleotides align to TRBD1. Germline V gene data show CDR1 as SGHRS and CDR2 as YFSETQ. Unmatched junction bases numbered 9, after V lost 5 bases and J lost 1 base. This CDR3 has 16 residues. CDR3: CASSSQPQGSGNTIYF. The CDR3 DNA reads TGCGCCAGCAGTTCCCAACCACAGGGGTCTGGAAACACCATATATTTT.

V is TRBV6-5 and J is TRBJ2-7; 7 bases align to TRBD2. Trimming at V came to 5 bases and at J to 6 bases, leaving 4 bases not matched to a gene. This CDR3 region has 12 residues. The germline CDR1 and CDR2 sequences are MNHEY and SVGAGI. The CDR3 loop is CASSIGGSEQYF. In DNA, the CDR3 is TGTGCCAGCAGTATCGGGGGGAGCGAGCAGTACTTC.

The table lists this clone with a count of one. The chain couples TRBV19 to TRBJ2-2, with 7 bases identical to TRBD1. The CDR3 has 11 amino acids. J gave up 8 bases and V 9 bases, and 3 bases lay outside the gene matches. In germline, CDR1 is LNHDA, CDR2 SQIVND (reference sequence). CDR3 in amino acids: CASQTGGELFF. CDR3 bases: TGTGCCAGCCAGACAGGGGGGGAGCTGTTTTTT.

This chain joins TRBV11-2 and TRBJ2-1, with D possibly matching TRBD1 (5 bases). In germline, CDR1 is SGHAT, CDR2 FQNNGV. The CDR3 totals 13 residues. Trimming cost V 1 base and J 9 bases, with 10 bases left between them. The CDR3 protein is CASSLVGPVEQFF. The DNA of the CDR3 is TGTGCCAGCAGCTTAGTGGGGCCGGTTGAGCAGTTCTTC. Supplemented by reference TRBV11-2 and TRBJ2-1, the full variable domain reads EAGVAQSPRYKIIEKRQSVAFWCNPISGHATLYWYQQILGQGPKLLIQFQNNGVVDDSQLPKDRFSAERLKGVDSTLKIQPAKLEDSAVYLCASSLVGPVEQFFGPGTRLTVL.

V usage is TRBV27 and J usage is TRBJ2-7, with 9 positions matching TRBD1. CDR1 MNHEY and CDR2 SMNVEV come from the germline V gene (reference sequence). Unmatched junction bases numbered 9, after V lost 4 bases and J lost 5 bases. The CDR3 has 15 amino acids. The CDR3 nucleotides read TGTGCCAGCAGTTCATCGTCCGGGACAGGGCACGAGCAGTACTTC. Encoded protein: CASSSSSGTGHEQYF.

The chain recombines TRBV12-3 or TRBV12-4 with TRBJ1-2; 8 nucleotides match TRBD1. The CDR3 loop spans 12 amino acids. V shed 3 bases and J 12 bases; nucleotides not matched to a gene: 6. The CDR3 nucleotides read TGTGCCAGCAGTTTCTTCGGGGACAGGCACACCTTC. Amino acid sequence: CASSFFGDRHTF.

V and J are TRBV19 and TRBJ1-1; D remains ambiguous. The CDR3 is 13 amino acids. CDR1 and CDR2 from the germline V gene are LNHDA and SQIVND (reference sequence). The V and J ends lost 3 bases and 3 bases respectively, with 8 bases between them. CDR3 bases: TGTGCCAGTAGTATCGGAGCGGACACTGAAGCTTTCTTT. The encoded protein is CASSIGADTEAFF.

The J gene is TRBJ1-2, the V gene TRBV15; the D gene is possibly TRBD1 (6 bases). The CDR3 sequence is 15 residues long. Germline CDR1 reads LNHNV; CDR2 reads YYDKDF (reference sequence). V lost 2 bases, J lost 7 bases, and 17 bases lay in between. CDR3 DNA: TGTGCCACCAGCAGATCACCGGCGGGGGCAGGTGGCTACACCTTC. Protein product: CATSRSPAGAGGYTF.

This clone appeared once. The V and J genes are TRBV12-3 or TRBV12-4 and TRBJ2-1; no clear D gene. The CDR3 extends over 12 amino acids. V lost 5 bases and J lost 7, with 9 bases in between. The DNA for the CDR3 is TGTGCCAGCAGTCCGACTGCGAATGAGCAGTTCTTC. It specifies CASSPTANEQFF.

V and J are TRBV5-1 and TRBJ2-3, with D possibly TRBD2 on 6 matching bases. Per germline, CDR1 SGHRS and CDR2 YFSETQ. V was clipped by 4 bases and J by 1 base, with 13 bases between them. The CDR3 is made up of 15 amino acids. CDR3 sequence reads: CASSGGGGRTDTQYF. The CDR3 DNA reads as TGCGCCAGCAGCGGGGGAGGAGGGCGCACAGATACGCAGTATTTT. The full variable domain, its missing parts supplied by reference TRBV5-1 and TRBJ2-3, is KAGVTQTPRYLIKTRGQQVTLSCSPISGHRSVSWYQQTPGQGLQFLFEYFSETQRNKGNFPGRFSGRQFSNSRSEMNVSTLELGDSALYLCASSGGGGRTDTQYFGPGTRLTVL.

The rearrangement uses TRBV6-5 and TRBJ2-5; D call uncertain. The V gene lost 4 bases and the J gene lost 5 bases, with 20 bases spanning the gap. CDR3 length: 16 residues. CDR1 and CDR2 from the germline V gene are MNHEY and SVGAGI. The CDR3 sequence is CASSFDPGTTSETQYF. CDR3 bases: TGTGCCAGCAGTTTTGACCCCGGTACCACTTCGGAGACCCAGTACTTC.

The chain carries TRBV2 and TRBJ2-7, with TRBD1 identical over 7 bases. The CDR3 covers 15 residues. CDR1 and CDR2 from the germline V gene are SNHLY and FYNNEI. The trim removed 2 bases at V and 2 bases at J, leaving 6 bases unmatched. DNA for the CDR3: TGTGCCAGCAGTGAATTTAACAGGGGCCCCTACGAGCAGTACTTC. It codes for CASSEFNRGPYEQYF.